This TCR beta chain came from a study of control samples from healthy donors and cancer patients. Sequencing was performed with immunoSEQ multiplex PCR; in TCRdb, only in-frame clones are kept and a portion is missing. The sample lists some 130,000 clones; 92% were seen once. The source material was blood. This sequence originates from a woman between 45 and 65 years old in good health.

The CDR3 DNA sequence: TGCGCCAGCAGCCCGACAGGGCTATTTGGAAACACCATATATTTT. Its protein is CASSPTGLFGNTIYF. The chain recombines TRBV5-1 with TRBJ1-3, with 7 nucleotides matching TRBD1. CDR1 SGHRS and CDR2 YFSETQ come from the germline V gene. CDR3 length: 15 residues. Trimming removed 4 bases from V and 3 bases from J; junction bases left unmatched: 7. Together with reference TRBV5-1 and TRBJ1-3, the CDR3 gives the full variable domain: KAGVTQTPRYLIKTRGQQVTLSCSPISGHRSVSWYQQTPGQGLQFLFEYFSETQRNKGNFPGRFSGRQFSNSRSEMNVSTLELGDSALYLCASSPTGLFGNTIYFGEGSWLTVV.